Below, 6 T cell receptor beta chains from the same sample are listed, as sequenced in a study of cytomegalovirus exposure and HLA in healthy donors. The primer mix had 60 Vbeta and 13 Jbeta primers. Data came from immunoSEQ multiplex PCR; TCRdb stores just in-frame clones and leaves some out. This table lists over 90,000 clones. Input material: PBMCs. All receptors derive from a man aged 35 to 55 in good health and CMV-seronegative.

The chain couples TRBV5-6 to TRBJ2-1; TRBD1 matches 8 bases. From germline, CDR1 is SGHDT and CDR2 YYEEEE. Unmatched junction bases numbered 5, after V lost 5 bases and J lost 7 bases. The CDR3 is made up of 13 amino acids. The DNA of the CDR3 is TGTGCCAGCAGATCTCGGACAGGGAATGAGCAGTTCTTC. Protein product: CASRSRTGNEQFF.

The V and J genes are TRBV19 and TRBJ1-4, with D possibly being TRBD1 (5 bases). Germline CDR1 LNHDA, CDR2 SQIVND (reference sequence). The V end lost 7 bases, the J end lost 7 bases, and 16 bases lay between the germline ends. The CDR3 covers 14 residues. CDR3 in amino acids: CASNSAREGEKLFF. In DNA form, the CDR3 reads TGTGCCAGTAATTCTGCCAGGGAAGGTGAAAAACTGTTTTTT.

The rearrangement links TRBV10-1 to TRBJ2-1; 9 bases are a match to TRBD2. CDR1 is WNHNN, CDR2 SYGVQD, per germline (reference sequence). CDR3 size: 17 residues. V lost 0 bases, J lost 7 bases, and 10 bases stayed unmatched. CDR3 DNA sequence: TGCGCCAGCAGTGAGTCTAGGCTAGCGGGGAGAGGGAATGAGCAGTTCTTC. Protein sequence: CASSESRLAGRGNEQFF.

Written as DNA, the CDR3 is TGCGCCAGCAGCCAAGGGTGGGGGGGCTCTTACGAGCAGTACTTC. As protein: CASSQGWGGSYEQYF. V gene TRBV4-3 combines with J gene TRBJ2-7; weak D call: TRBD2 (7 bases). There are 15 residues in the CDR3. CDR1 is LGHNA, CDR2 YSLEER, per germline. The ends were cut back, 1 base at V and 4 bases at J, with 14 bases in the middle.

The genes are TRBV4-1 and TRBJ2-5; tentative D call: TRBD1 (5 bases). Germline CDR1 reads MGHRA; CDR2 reads YSYEKL. This CDR3 comprises 15 residues. V was trimmed by 4 bases and J by 5 bases, leaving 17 bases between them. The CDR3, as DNA: TGCGCCAGCAGCCTTTCTCCGACAGACCTTGAGACCCAGTACTTC. It is translated as CASSLSPTDLETQYF.

The chain couples TRBV6-5 to TRBJ1-2; possibly TRBD1 for D (5 bases). Germline lookup yields CDR1 MNHEY and CDR2 SVGAGI. V shed 10 bases and J shed 6 bases, with 18 bases lying between them. The CDR3 loop spans 13 amino acids. This CDR3 reads CATTPGQRNGYTF. The CDR3 DNA sequence: TGTGCCACCACACCAGGACAACGGAATGGCTACACCTTC.